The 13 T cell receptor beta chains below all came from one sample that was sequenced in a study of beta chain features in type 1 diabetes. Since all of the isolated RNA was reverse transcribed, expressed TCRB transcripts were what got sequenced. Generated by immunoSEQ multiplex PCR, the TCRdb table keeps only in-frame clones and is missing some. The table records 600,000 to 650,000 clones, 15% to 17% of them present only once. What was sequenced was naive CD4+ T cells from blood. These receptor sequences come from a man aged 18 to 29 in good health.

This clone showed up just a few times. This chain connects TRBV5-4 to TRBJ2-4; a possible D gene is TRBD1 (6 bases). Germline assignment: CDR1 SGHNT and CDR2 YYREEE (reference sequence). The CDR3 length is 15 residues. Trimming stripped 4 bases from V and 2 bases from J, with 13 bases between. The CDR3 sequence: CASSQLQGSKNIQYF. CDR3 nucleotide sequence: TGTGCCAGCAGCCAACTACAGGGATCCAAAAACATTCAGTACTTC.

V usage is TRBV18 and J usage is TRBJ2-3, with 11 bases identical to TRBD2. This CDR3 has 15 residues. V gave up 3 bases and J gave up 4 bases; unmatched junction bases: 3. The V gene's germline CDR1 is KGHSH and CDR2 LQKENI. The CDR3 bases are TGTGCCAGCTCACCGGGACTAGCGGTTCCAGATACGCAGTATTTT. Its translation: CASSPGLAVPDTQYF.

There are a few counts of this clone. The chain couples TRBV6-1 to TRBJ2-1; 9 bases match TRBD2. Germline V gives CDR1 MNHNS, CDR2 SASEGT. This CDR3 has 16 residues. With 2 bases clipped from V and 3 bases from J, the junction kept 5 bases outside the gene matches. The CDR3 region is CASSEKSGRYYNEQFF. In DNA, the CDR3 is TGTGCCAGCAGTGAAAAGAGCGGGAGGTACTACAATGAGCAGTTCTTC.

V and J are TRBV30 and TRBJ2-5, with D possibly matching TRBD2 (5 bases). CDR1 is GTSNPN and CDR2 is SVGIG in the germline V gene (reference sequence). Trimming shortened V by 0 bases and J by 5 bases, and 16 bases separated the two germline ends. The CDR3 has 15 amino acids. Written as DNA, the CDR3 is TGTGCCTGGAGTGTAGGGAATGGGCGGGCTGAGACCCAGTACTTC. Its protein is CAWSVGNGRAETQYF.

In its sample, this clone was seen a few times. Here the CDR3 reads CASSPSRDRQETQYF. CDR3 nucleotides: TGTGCCAGCAGTCCGTCCCGGGACAGGCAAGAGACCCAGTACTTC. The chain joins TRBV28 to TRBJ2-5; 8 bases match TRBD1. The J segment lost 2 bases and the V segment lost 5 bases, leaving 7 bases of the junction unmatched. CDR3 length: 15 amino acids. Germline values: CDR1 MDHEN, CDR2 SYDVKM.

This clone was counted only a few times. The CDR3 protein is CASSQHISNQPQHF. DNA of the CDR3: TGTGCCAGCAGCCAACATATTAGCAATCAGCCCCAGCATTTT. The chain employs TRBV4-2 and TRBJ1-5; no clear D. The length of the CDR3 is 14 residues. V lost 2 bases, J lost 0 bases, and 5 bases lay in between. CDR1 and CDR2 from the germline V gene are LGHNA and YNFKEQ.

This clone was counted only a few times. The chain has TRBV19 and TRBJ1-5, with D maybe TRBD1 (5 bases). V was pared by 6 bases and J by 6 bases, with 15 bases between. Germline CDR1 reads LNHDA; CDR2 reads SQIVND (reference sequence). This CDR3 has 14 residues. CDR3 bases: TGTGCCAGTAGAGAGGACACCTTGCGTCAGCCCCAGCATTTT. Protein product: CASREDTLRQPQHF.

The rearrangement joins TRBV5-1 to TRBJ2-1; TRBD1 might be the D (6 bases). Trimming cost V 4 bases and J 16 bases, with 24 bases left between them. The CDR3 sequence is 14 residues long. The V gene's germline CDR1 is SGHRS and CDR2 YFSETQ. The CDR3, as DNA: TGCGCCAGCAGCGTTTACGGGGCGACAGGTGAAGGTTTCTTC. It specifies CASSVYGATGEGFF.

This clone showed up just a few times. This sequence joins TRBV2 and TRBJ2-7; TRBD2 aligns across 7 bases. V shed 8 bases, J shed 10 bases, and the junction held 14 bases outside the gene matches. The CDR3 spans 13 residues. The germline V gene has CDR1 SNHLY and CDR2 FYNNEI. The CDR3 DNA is TGTGCCAGCCTAAGCACCTGGGAGGGTCGCCAGTACTTC. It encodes CASLSTWEGRQYF.

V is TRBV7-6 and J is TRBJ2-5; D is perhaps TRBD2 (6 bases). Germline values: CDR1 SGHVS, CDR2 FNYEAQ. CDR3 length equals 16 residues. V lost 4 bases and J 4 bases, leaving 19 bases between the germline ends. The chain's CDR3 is CASSSPFRETVETQYF. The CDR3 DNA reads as TGTGCCAGCAGCTCCCCGTTTCGGGAGACGGTAGAGACCCAGTACTTC.

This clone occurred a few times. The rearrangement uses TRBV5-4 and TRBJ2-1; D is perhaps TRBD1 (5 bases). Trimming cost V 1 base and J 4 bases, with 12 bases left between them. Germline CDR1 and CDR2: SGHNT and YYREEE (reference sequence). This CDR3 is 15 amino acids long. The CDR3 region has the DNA TGTGCCAGCAGCTTGCAAGGGGCCCCTTACAATGAGCAGTTCTTC. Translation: CASSLQGAPYNEQFF.

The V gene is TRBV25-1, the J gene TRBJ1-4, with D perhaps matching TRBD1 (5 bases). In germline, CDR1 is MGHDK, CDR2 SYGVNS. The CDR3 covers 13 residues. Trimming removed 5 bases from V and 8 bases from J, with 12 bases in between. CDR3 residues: CASSSGRREKLFF. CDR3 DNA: TGTGCCAGCAGTTCAGGGAGAAGGGAAAAACTGTTTTTT. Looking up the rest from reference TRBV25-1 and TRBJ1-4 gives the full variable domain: EADIYQTPRYLVIGTGKKITLECSQTMGHDKMYWYQQDPGMELHLIHYSYGVNSTEKGDLSSESTVSRIRTEHFPLTLESARPSHTSQYLCASSSGRREKLFFGSGTQLSVL.

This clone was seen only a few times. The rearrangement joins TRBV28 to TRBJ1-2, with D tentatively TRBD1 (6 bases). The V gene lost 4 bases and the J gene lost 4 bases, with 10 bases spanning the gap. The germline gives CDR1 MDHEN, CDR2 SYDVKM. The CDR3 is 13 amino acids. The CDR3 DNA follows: TGTGCCAGCAGTTCCGACAGGTCCTATGGCTACACCTTC. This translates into CASSSDRSYGYTF.